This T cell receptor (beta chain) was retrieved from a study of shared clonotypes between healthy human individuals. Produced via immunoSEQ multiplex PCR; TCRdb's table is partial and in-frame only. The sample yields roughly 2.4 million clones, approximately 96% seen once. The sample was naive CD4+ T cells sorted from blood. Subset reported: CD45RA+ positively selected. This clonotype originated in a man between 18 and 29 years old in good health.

In DNA form, the CDR3 reads TGTGCCAGCAAGAAATCCGTAGATACGCAGTATTTT. Amino acids: CASKKSVDTQYF. V usage is TRBV21-1 and J usage is TRBJ2-3. TRBV21-1 has pseudogene status. The CDR3 extends over 12 amino acids.